Presented here are 18 T cell receptor beta chains from one specimen sequenced in a study of blood T cell repertoires in COVID-19. The data were produced by immunoSEQ multiplex PCR, yet TCRdb's version contains in-frame clones alone and is incomplete. The table records approximately 40,000 clones, approximately 90% of them present only once. The sequencing sample was made of peripheral blood. The source of these receptors is a human donor in a cohort sampled during active COVID-19.

The V gene is TRBV7-9, the J gene TRBJ1-1; tentatively, D is TRBD1 (6 bases). Deletions cut 1 base from V and 4 bases from J, with 16 bases between. CDR1 and CDR2 from the germline V gene are SEHNR and FQNEAQ (reference sequence). This CDR3 is 16 amino acids long. CDR3 DNA: TGTGCCAGCAGCTTAGAGAGGGGGAATGGGGGCACTGAAGCTTTCTTT. Protein sequence: CASSLERGNGGTEAFF.

In this sample, this clone turned up a few times. This chain links TRBV5-6 with TRBJ1-4; 8 positions agree with TRBD1. The CDR3 length is 15 residues. J lost 8 bases, V lost 4 bases, and 10 bases had no gene match. Germline loops: CDR1 SGHDT, CDR2 YYEEEE. The CDR3 loop reads CASSRTGWREEKLFF. The DNA for the CDR3 is TGTGCCAGCAGCCGGACAGGGTGGAGGGAAGAAAAACTGTTTTTT.

The V call is TRBV5-1, the J call TRBJ2-3; D gene uncertain. This CDR3 has 17 residues. The V end lost 6 bases, the J end lost 2 bases, and 22 bases lay between the germline ends. The germline V gene has CDR1 SGHRS and CDR2 YFSETQ. The CDR3 sequence is CASKSSTPITPTDTQYF. The CDR3 DNA sequence: TGCGCCAGCAAATCGTCGACTCCTATAACCCCCACAGATACGCAGTATTTT.

This chain links TRBV5-5 with TRBJ1-1, with 9 bases aligning to TRBD1. V lost 6 bases and J lost 0; bases outside the gene matches: 3. CDR1 and CDR2 from the germline V gene are SGHKS and YYEKEE (reference sequence). The CDR3 is 14 amino acids. The CDR3 DNA reads TGTGCCAGCAATCGGGACAGGGTGAACACTGAAGCTTTCTTT. This codes for CASNRDRVNTEAFF.

The J gene is TRBJ2-7, the V gene TRBV4-2; 7 nucleotides line up with TRBD2. This CDR3 spans 16 amino acids. The V and J ends lost 0 bases and 3 bases, in that order; junction bases with no gene match: 8. Per germline, CDR1 LGHNA and CDR2 YNFKEQ. CDR3: CASSQEWAGEGYEQYF. In DNA form, the CDR3 reads TGTGCCAGCAGCCAAGAATGGGCCGGGGAGGGCTACGAGCAGTACTTC.

This rearrangement joins TRBV27 to TRBJ2-7, with 8 bases that match TRBD1. The CDR3 runs 14 residues. The germline gives CDR1 MNHEY, CDR2 SMNVEV (reference sequence). V lost 8 bases to trimming and J lost 5 bases; unmatched junction nucleotides: 11. CDR3 DNA: TGTGCCAGCGGACCCGGGACAGGACCCGACGAGCAGTACTTC. Translated: CASGPGTGPDEQYF.

The CDR3, as DNA: TGTGCCAGCAGTTACCGGGTTCCGGCCCAATTTTACGAGCAGTACTTC. Translating it yields CASSYRVPAQFYEQYF. J is TRBJ2-7 and V is TRBV6-2 or TRBV6-3; D remains unclear. V dropped 2 bases and J dropped 4 bases, with 18 bases sitting between them. The CDR3 is made up of 16 amino acids. CDR1 MNHEY and CDR2 SVGEGT come from the germline V gene.

A word on this clone: One end of the junction varies from germline; a read error may be responsible. V is TRBV27 and J is TRBJ1-2; the D is unclear. CDR3 length: 15 amino acids. Germline V gene data show CDR1 as MNHEY and CDR2 as SMNVEV (reference sequence). This CDR3 is CASSLFGSSNYGYIF. CDR3 nucleotides: TGTGCCAGCAGTTTGTTCGGGAGTTCCAACTATGGCTACATCTTC.

The chain carries TRBV4-2 and TRBJ2-3, with 8 nucleotides matching TRBD2. The CDR3 is 17 residues long. Looked up from germline, CDR1 is LGHNA and CDR2 is YNFKEQ. Trimming removed 0 bases from V and 4 bases from J; junction bases left unmatched: 9. The CDR3 spells CASSQDVASGGADTQYF. The CDR3 bases are TGTGCCAGCAGCCAAGATGTCGCCAGCGGGGGTGCAGATACGCAGTATTTT.

In its sample, this clone was seen once. The chain carries TRBV5-1 and TRBJ2-2, with TRBD1 matching 10 bases. Germline V gene lookup returns CDR1 SGHRS and CDR2 YFSETQ. After removal of 2 bases from V and 2 bases from J, the junction contained 9 bases not matched to a gene. This CDR3 contains 18 residues. The CDR3 coding sequence is TGCGCCAGCAGCTTCGCCGGGACAGGGGATCCCAACACCGGGGAGCTGTTTTTT. Translating it yields CASSFAGTGDPNTGELFF.

This chain joins TRBV4-3 and TRBJ2-1; 12 nucleotides agree with TRBD2. The CDR3 totals 17 residues. V lost 3 bases and J lost 8; bases outside the gene matches: 11. Germline V gives CDR1 LGHNA, CDR2 YSLEER. Here the CDR3 reads CASSQDLVLAGGYEQFF. As DNA, the CDR3 is TGCGCCAGCAGCCAGGACCTGGTACTAGCGGGGGGCTATGAGCAGTTCTTC.

This rearrangement joins TRBV15 to TRBJ1-1; possible D gene TRBD1, 6 bases. Germline CDR1 reads LNHNV; CDR2 reads YYDKDF (reference sequence). Trimming shortened V by 2 bases and J by 1 base, and 8 bases separated the two germline ends. The CDR3 sequence is 14 residues long. The CDR3 loop is CATSRKGQNTEAFF. In DNA form, the CDR3 reads TGTGCCACCAGCAGAAAGGGACAGAACACTGAAGCTTTCTTT.

V is TRBV11-2 and J is TRBJ2-7, with 8 bases identical to TRBD2. This CDR3 is 14 amino acids long. V was pared by 7 bases and J by 3 bases, with 8 bases of the junction left unmatched. Germline CDR1 and CDR2: SGHAT and FQNNGV. The DNA of the CDR3 is TGTGCCAGCAAGACCGCTACTAGCGGCTACGAGCAGTACTTC. It translates to CASKTATSGYEQYF.

V usage is TRBV10-3 and J usage is TRBJ2-5; the match to TRBD1 covers 9 bases. CDR1 ENHRY and CDR2 SYGVKD come from the germline V gene. V gave up 4 bases and J gave up 5 bases; unmatched junction bases: 14. CDR3 length equals 17 residues. This chain's CDR3 is CAISANRGTGWEETQYF. CDR3 in DNA: TGTGCCATCAGTGCGAACCGAGGGACAGGGTGGGAGGAGACCCAGTACTTC.

The chain couples TRBV7-3 to TRBJ2-2; TRBD2 matches 9 bases. This CDR3 comprises 15 residues. Trimming at V came to 5 bases and at J to 0 bases, leaving 1 base not matched to a gene. The germline CDR1 and CDR2 sequences are SGHTA and FQGTGA. The DNA for the CDR3 is TGTGCCAGCAGCCGACTAGCGGCGAACACCGGGGAGCTGTTTTTT. Translation: CASSRLAANTGELFF.

The CDR3: CASSLAQGGPRELFF. The CDR3 DNA reads as TGTGCCAGCAGCTTAGCACAAGGGGGCCCTAGGGAGCTGTTTTTT. The chain links TRBV7-8 to TRBJ2-2; 7 nucleotides agree with TRBD1. After removal of 0 bases from V and 9 bases from J, the junction contained 7 bases not matched to a gene. The CDR3 covers 15 residues. The germline V gene has CDR1 SGHVS and CDR2 FQNEAQ.

The chain carries TRBV2 and TRBJ2-5; TRBD2 aligns across 11 bases. The J call may be in error: the DNA end matches TRBJ2-7 better. This CDR3 has 14 amino acids. Germline V gene sequence: CDR1 SNHLY, CDR2 FYNNEI. Here the CDR3 reads CASIGTSGSYEQYF. CDR3 nucleotides: TGTGCCAGCATAGGGACTAGCGGCTCCTACGAGCAGTACTTC.

Concerning this clone itself: This likely comes from a read error, as the CDR3 has no conserved phenylalanine or tryptophan at its end. This rearrangement joins TRBV3-1 (or the pseudogene TRBV3-2) to TRBJ1-2, with D unclear. V was clipped by 2 bases and J by 7 bases, with 8 bases between them. The CDR3 extends over 12 amino acids. CDR1 is LGHDT and CDR2 is YNNKEL in the germline V gene (reference sequence). The CDR3 sequence is CASSQSSGGYTL. CDR3 bases: TGTGCCAGCAGCCAATCTTCGGGTGGCTACACCCTC.